The 5 T cell receptor beta chains below were found in one sample sequenced in a study of CXCR3-negative and CXCR3-positive naive CD8 T cells. Findings and limits, study-wide: Naive cells with CXCR3 showed TRB CDR3s that were more hydrophobic than those in CXCR3-negative naive cells.

TRB cDNA was prepared as libraries by UMI-labeled 5' RACE. TCRdb re-called the 5' RACE reads and catalogs CDR3 proteins one per entry, DNA excluded. This sample's table has approximately 65,000 distinct CDR3 sequences. Their recognized antigens are unknown. Source material: naive CXCR3+ CD8+ T cells from blood. As for subset: CD45RO-CCR7+CD27+CD95- naive CD8+ T cells expressing CXCR3 (TNR3+). The receptors here all came from a human donor in good health. Some clones in this sample may be carry-over from other donors' samples.

The chain joins TRBV28 to TRBJ2-6; there is no DNA to check the TCRdb D call of TRBD2. This CDR3 is 15 amino acids long. Germline CDR1 and CDR2: MDHEN and SYDVKM. CDR3 residues: CASSNSADGANVLTF.

The chain combines TRBV27 with TRBJ2-7; TCRdb reports TRBD1, a call that lacks DNA to check it against. The germline gives CDR1 MNHEY, CDR2 SMNVEV (reference sequence). This CDR3 contains 15 residues. The CDR3 spells CASSLLSRQPGEQYF.

The chain recombines TRBV6-5 with TRBJ2-3. CDR1 and CDR2 from the germline V gene are MNHEY and SVGAGI. This CDR3 has 15 residues. This chain's CDR3 is CASSYFGESTDTQYF.

The CDR3 loop is CASSPPGQGNEKLFF. This chain joins TRBV18 and TRBJ1-4; TCRdb reports TRBD1, a call that lacks DNA to check it against. Germline-derived CDR1 and CDR2 are KGHSH and LQKENI. This CDR3 spans 15 amino acids.

The genes are TRBV6-6 and TRBJ2-2; TCRdb gives TRBD1 as the D gene, but with no DNA this cannot be confirmed. The CDR3 length is 13 residues. Germline CDR1 reads MNHNY; CDR2 reads SVGAGI (reference sequence). CDR3 protein: CASTNRVTGELFF.